This T cell receptor beta chain was obtained from a study of neurological immune-mediated disorders. Study-level findings and limits: HTLV-1-associated myelopathy led in TCR clonal expansion, while multiple sclerosis ranked lowest, below healthy controls. It was the repertoires of 18 of 34 multiple sclerosis patients that phylogenetic grouping placed in one related-CDR3 cluster, which is a possible signature.

Template-switch 5'RACE cDNA synthesis added a 10-nucleotide unique molecular identifier. Each sequencing run yielded over 170 million TCR-beta sequences from 15-18 subjects. MiXCR was run by TCRdb on the 5' RACE reads, yielding one entry per CDR3 protein. The table shows 55,000 to 75,000 distinct CDR3 sequences, with 2% to 2.5% occurring only once. This clonotype has only a few counts. The target antigen is unknown. The CDR3 totals 15 residues. V was pared by 6 bases and J by 3 bases, with 7 bases of the junction left unmatched. The germline gives CDR1 MNHNS, CDR2 SASEGT. This chain uses TRBV6-1 with TRBJ2-7; 11 bases fit TRBD2. Specimen: PBMCs. The receptor's source is a man over 45 with multiple sclerosis. Here the CDR3 reads CASSILAGEFYEQYF. DNA of the CDR3: TGTGCCAGCAGCATACTAGCGGGGGAGTTCTACGAGCAGTACTTC.